Sequencing of this T cell receptor beta chain was carried out in a study of low-dose radiotherapy and immunotherapy resistance in tumors. On the study more broadly: Each patient took aspirin at a dose of 300 mg by mouth once daily over the course of four cycles, with dosing beginning on cycle 1 day 1.

As for time point: after trial treatment. The treatment is: LDRT plus nivolumab, ipilimumab, low-dose cyclophosphamide and aspirin (RACIN trial). The CDR3 has 15 residues. Germline V gene sequence: CDR1 LGHNT, CDR2 FRNRAP. The V gene lost 6 bases and the J gene lost 0 bases, with 14 bases spanning the gap. Primers targeting TRAV and TRBV primed first-strand cDNA, covering alpha and beta chains. For amplifying TCRs, the PCR ran for roughly 20 cycles with Phusion, which was used together with a constant-region primer and the adapter on the V primers. MiXCR, applied by TCRdb to the reads, yields one record per CDR3 protein. The data contain about 80,000 distinct CDR3 sequences, less than 20% of them singletons.

The clonotype originates from a male donor with prostate cancer. V usage is TRBV12-5 and J usage is TRBJ2-5, with unresolved D. Specimen: PBMCs, collected after low-dose radiotherapy plus immunotherapy. The CDR3 reads CASGPPLPYQETQYF. Here the CDR3 DNA reads TGTGCTAGTGGCCCCCCCCTCCCGTACCAAGAGACCCAGTACTTC. Together with reference TRBV12-5 and TRBJ2-5, the CDR3 gives the full variable domain: DARVTQTPRHKVTEMGQEVTMRCQPILGHNTVFWYRQTMMQGLELLAYFRNRAPLDDSGMPKDRFSAEMPDATLATLKIQPSEPRDSAVYFCASGPPLPYQETQYFGPGTRLLVL.